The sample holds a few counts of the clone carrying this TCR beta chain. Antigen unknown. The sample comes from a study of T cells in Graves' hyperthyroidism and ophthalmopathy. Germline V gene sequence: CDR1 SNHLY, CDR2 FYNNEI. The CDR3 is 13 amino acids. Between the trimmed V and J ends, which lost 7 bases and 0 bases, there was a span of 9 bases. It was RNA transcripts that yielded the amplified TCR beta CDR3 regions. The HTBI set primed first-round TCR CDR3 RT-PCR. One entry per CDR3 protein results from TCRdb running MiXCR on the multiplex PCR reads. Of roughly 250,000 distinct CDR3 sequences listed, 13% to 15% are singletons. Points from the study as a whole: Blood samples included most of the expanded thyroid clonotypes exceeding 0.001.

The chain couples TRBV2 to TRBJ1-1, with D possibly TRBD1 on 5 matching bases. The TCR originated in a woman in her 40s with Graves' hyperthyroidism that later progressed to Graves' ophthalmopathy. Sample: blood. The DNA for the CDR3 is TGTGCCAGCACCAGACAGATGAACACTGAAGCTTTCTTT. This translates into CASTRQMNTEAFF. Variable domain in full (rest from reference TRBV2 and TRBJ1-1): EPEVTQTPSHQVTQMGQEVILRCVPISNHLYFYWYRQILGQKVEFLVSFYNNEISEKSEIFDDQFSVERPDGSNFTLKIRSTKLEDSAMYFCASTRQMNTEAFFGQGTRLTVV.